This T cell receptor beta chain is from a study of T and B cells in COVID-19 patients. Study overall: COVID-19 patients gave peripheral blood either during active infection or after recovery. General observations from the study: At recovery TRB diversity and richness exceeded healthy donors, after highly clonal active COVID-19 repertoires.

The CDR3 is made up of 14 amino acids. V was trimmed by 1 base and J by 0 bases, leaving 7 bases between them. Germline assignment: CDR1 KGHSH and CDR2 LQKENI. Blood genomic DNA input for TRB amplification was roughly 220-500 ng. Multiplex PCR with BIOMED2 TRB-A/B primer pools amplified TRB rearrangements. One entry per CDR3 protein, called by TCRdb with MiXCR from the multiplex PCR reads. The sample records over 10,000 distinct CDR3 sequences, around 25% being singletons. This clonotype was seen repeatedly, ten times or more. As yet, its antigen is unknown. The sample was blood. The chain carries TRBV18 and TRBJ2-7, with D possibly being TRBD1 (5 bases). The clonotype was recovered from a human donor who had recovered from COVID-19. The DNA for the CDR3 is TGTGCCAGCTCACCACTGGACACCTCCTACGAGCAGTACTTC. Amino acids: CASSPLDTSYEQYF.